A selection of T cell receptor beta chains follows, all from one sample in a study of early T cells in non-severe SARS-CoV-2 infection. TCRdb re-derived calls from the 5' RACE reads in MiXCR, one entry per CDR3 protein. The sample records around 23,000 distinct CDR3 sequences, about 5.2% being singletons. The source material was whole blood. These TCRs come from an adult who was a healthcare worker with PCR-confirmed SARS-CoV-2 infection or an uninfected control (not recorded which). Both conserved end residues are part of each CDR3. D genes are given only for firm matches. Only some rows state a clone size, as once, few, many or a class for expanded clones.

TRBV10-3,many,TRBJ2-1,TRBD2,CAIRGTSEYNEQFF,TGTGCCATCAGGGGGACTAGCGAGTACAATGAGCAGTTCTTC
TRBV19,many,TRBJ2-1,TRBD2,CASSYMGGSYNEQFF,TGTGCCAGTAGTTACATGGGGGGGTCCTACAATGAGCAGTTCTTC
TRBV6-6,many,TRBJ2-2,-,CASSYGRLRDTGELFF,TGTGCCAGCAGTTACGGCCGACTCCGAGACACCGGGGAGCTGTTTTTT
TRBV4-2,many,TRBJ2-1,TRBD2,CASSQSLFRDYGLDEQFF,TGTGCCAGCAGCCAAAGCCTATTCCGGGACTACGGTCTCGATGAGCAGTTCTTC
TRBV5-1,medium-sized,TRBJ1-2,-,CASSLDTPNYGYTF,TGCGCCAGCAGCTTGGATACACCTAACTATGGCTACACCTTC
TRBV4-3,many,TRBJ2-1,-,CASSQEPGAHEQFF,TGCGCCAGCAGCCAAGAACCGGGGGCCCATGAGCAGTTCTTC
TRBV7-9,many,TRBJ2-7,-,CASSFPQKSSYEQYF,TGTGCCAGCAGCTTCCCGCAGAAGAGCTCCTACGAGCAGTACTTC
TRBV7-2,many,TRBJ2-1,-,CASSFIGSYNEQFF,TGTGCCAGCAGCTTTATCGGGTCGTACAATGAGCAGTTCTTC
TRBV24-1,few,TRBJ2-2,-,CATSEPFTDSNTGELFF,TGTGCCACCAGTGAGCCCTTTACAGACTCGAACACCGGGGAGCTGTTTTTT
TRBV7-2,many,TRBJ2-7,-,CASSQSRGPYEQYF,TGTGCCAGCAGCCAATCCAGGGGCCCCTACGAGCAGTACTTC
TRBV12-3/TRBV12-4,many,TRBJ2-2,TRBD2,CASTPGLPLLGELFF,TGTGCCAGCACCCCGGGACTACCACTTCTGGGGGAGCTGTTTTTT
TRBV19,many,TRBJ2-1,TRBD2,CASSRTGTNWNEQFF,TGTGCCAGTAGTCGCACCGGGACTAACTGGAATGAGCAGTTCTTC
TRBV27,medium-sized,TRBJ2-7,TRBD2,CASSPAGGSYEQYF,TGTGCCAGCTCGCCGGCGGGAGGGTCCTACGAGCAGTACTTC
TRBV4-2,few,TRBJ2-3,TRBD2,CASSPGLASIPSTDTQYF,TGTGCCAGCAGCCCTGGACTAGCGTCCATTCCTAGCACAGATACGCAGTATTTT
TRBV7-2,many,TRBJ2-2,-,CASSLRFITGELFF,TGTGCCAGCAGCTTAAGGTTCATCACCGGGGAGCTGTTTTTT
TRBV7-2,many,TRBJ1-5,TRBD1,CASSPDRVQPQHF,TGTGCCAGCAGCCCGGACAGGGTTCAGCCCCAGCATTTT
TRBV15,many,TRBJ2-5,TRBD1,CATSTGQGGGETQYF,TGTGCCACCAGCACCGGACAGGGCGGCGGAGAGACCCAGTACTTC
TRBV14,many,TRBJ2-1,-,CASSQESRNEQFF,TGTGCCAGCAGCCAAGAGTCCCGGAATGAGCAGTTCTTC
TRBV11-1,many,TRBJ2-1,TRBD2,CASRGGLATNNEQFF,TGTGCCAGCAGAGGGGGACTAGCAACGAATAATGAGCAGTTCTTC
TRBV29-1,many,TRBJ2-7,TRBD2,CSVVSGRDSYEQYF,TGCAGCGTTGTCTCCGGGAGGGACTCCTACGAGCAGTACTTC
TRBV29-1,few,TRBJ2-1,-,CSVVGNPSSYNEQFF,TGCAGCGTTGTCGGGAACCCGAGCTCCTACAATGAGCAGTTCTTC
TRBV6-6,many,TRBJ2-1,-,CASSYPGYNEQFF,TGTGCCAGCAGTTACCCCGGATACAATGAGCAGTTCTTC
TRBV4-3,-,TRBJ2-3,-,CASSQDRGQSWGDTQYF,TGCGCCAGCAGCCAAGATCGAGGACAGAGTTGGGGAGATACGCAGTATTTT
TRBV7-3,many,TRBJ2-2,TRBD1,CASSLWTGGTGELFF,TGTGCCAGCAGCCTCTGGACAGGGGGAACCGGGGAGCTGTTTTTT
TRBV4-1,-,TRBJ2-1,-,CASSQPRANYNEQFF,TGCGCCAGCAGCCAGCCCAGGGCGAACTACAATGAGCAGTTCTTC
TRBV19,-,TRBJ2-2,-,CASSSTGGVAGELFF,TGTGCCAGTAGTTCTACTGGCGGAGTGGCCGGGGAGCTGTTTTTT
TRBV11-2,medium-sized,TRBJ2-2,-,CASSFFGTGELFF,TGTGCCAGCAGCTTTTTTGGGACCGGGGAGCTGTTTTTT
TRBV20-1,many,TRBJ2-3,TRBD1,CSARDRGDTQYF,TGCAGTGCTAGGGACAGGGGAGATACGCAGTATTTT
TRBV5-1,-,TRBJ2-1,-,CASSPGGAGIYNEQFF,TGCGCCAGCAGCCCAGGGGGGGCGGGAATATACAATGAGCAGTTCTTC
TRBV7-3,few,TRBJ2-3,-,CASSLGTTTDTQYF,TGTGCCAGCAGCTTAGGGACCACCACAGATACGCAGTATTTT
TRBV7-9,many,TRBJ2-1,-,CASSLTTHEQFF,TGTGCCAGCAGCTTAACTACCCATGAGCAGTTCTTC
TRBV18,-,TRBJ2-7,-,CASSPAGQTYEQYF,TGTGCCAGCTCACCTGCGGGACAGACCTACGAGCAGTACTTC
TRBV20-1,many,TRBJ1-1,-,CSAREVQHTEAFF,TGCAGTGCTAGAGAAGTGCAACACACTGAAGCTTTCTTT